This T cell receptor (beta chain) originates from a study of blood T cells in healthy people across ages. Primed by a sample-barcoded 5' primer and a J-beta primer mix, a second PCR proceeded for 7 to 11 cycles. The study obtained at least 3 million CDR3-containing paired-end reads from every sample. From the 5' RACE reads, TCRdb called clonotypes with MiXCR, one entry per CDR3 protein. Among around 670,000 distinct CDR3 sequences, about 30% were seen once, and the ten largest hold 15% to 17%. This clonotype was recorded at least ten times. The specimen was blood. This receptor was taken from a woman aged 80 or over in good health.

CDR3 coding DNA: TGTGCCAGCAGCTTGGTCGGGACAGAGTCCGGAGGAAAACTGTTTTTT. It specifies CASSLVGTESGGKLFF. The rearrangement joins TRBV5-6 to TRBJ1-4; 7 nucleotides align to TRBD1. The CDR3 length is 16 residues. Germline CDR1 and CDR2: SGHDT and YYEEEE. Trimming cost V 0 bases and J 10 bases; bases outside gene matches: 12.